The 18 T cell receptor beta chains reported below all come from one sample, sequenced in a study of cytomegalovirus exposure and HLA in healthy donors. Primers: 60 Vbeta forward and 13 Jbeta reverse. The method was immunoSEQ multiplex PCR; TCRdb's version includes in-frame clones alone and lacks a portion of them. The data show roughly 200,000 clones, 70% to 85% seen once. The sample was PBMCs. The receptors originated from a middle-aged man in good health and CMV-seropositive.

The sample holds one count of this clone. The V and J genes are TRBV7-9 and TRBJ1-2; no clear D. The V gene lost 5 bases and the J gene lost 4 bases, with 20 bases spanning the gap. Looked up from germline, CDR1 is SEHNR and CDR2 is FQNEAQ (reference sequence). The CDR3 consists of 16 residues. CDR3 sequence: CASSPPRISGSYGYTF. CDR3 DNA: TGTGCCAGCAGCCCCCCTCGGATTTCGGGGAGCTATGGCTACACCTTC.

This clone was observed a handful of times. This rearrangement joins TRBV6-5 to TRBJ1-5, with TRBD1 matching 9 bases. Germline V gene data show CDR1 as MNHEY and CDR2 as SVGAGI. The CDR3 has 15 residues. V was pared by 1 base and J by 6 bases, with 4 bases of the junction left unmatched. The CDR3 protein is CASSYYKTGGQPQHF. Here the CDR3 DNA reads TGTGCCAGCAGTTACTATAAGACAGGGGGTCAGCCCCAGCATTTT.

The DNA for the CDR3 is TGTGCCAGCAGTTACTCGATCCCCAGAATGAACACTGAAGCTTTCTTT. Amino acids: CASSYSIPRMNTEAFF. The rearrangement joins TRBV6-5 to TRBJ1-1; no clear D gene. Germline V gives CDR1 MNHEY, CDR2 SVGAGI. Trimming took off 0 bases at V and 0 bases at J, with 11 bases between the two ends. This CDR3 has 16 residues.

Remarks on this clone: This may be a read error: a much more frequent sequence differs by one nucleotide. V usage is TRBV6-4 and J usage is TRBJ1-6; the match to TRBD1 covers 8 bases. The ends lost 4 bases at V and 5 bases at J; junction bases unmatched: 1. CDR3 length: 14 residues. Looked up from germline, CDR1 is MRHNA and CDR2 is SNTAGT. CDR3 in amino acids: CASSVQGDNSPLHF. CDR3 nucleotides: TGTGCCAGCAGTGTACAGGGGGATAATTCACCCCTCCACTTT.

The V gene is TRBV18, the J gene TRBJ2-5; D might be TRBD1 (5 bases). This CDR3 is 17 amino acids long. Germline V gene sequence: CDR1 KGHSH, CDR2 LQKENI. Deletions cut 4 bases from V and 2 bases from J, with 20 bases between. The chain's CDR3 is CASSLAGPRTGQETQYF. The DNA for the CDR3 is TGTGCCAGCTCACTGGCCGGGCCCCGAACAGGACAAGAGACCCAGTACTTC.

The chain's CDR3 is CASSIAGGVGELFF. The CDR3 DNA reads as TGTGCCAGTAGTATAGCGGGAGGGGTCGGGGAGCTGTTTTTT. The chain is built from TRBV19 and TRBJ2-2, with 8 bases aligning to TRBD2. V was clipped by 1 base and J by 7 bases; unmatched bases: 2. The length of the CDR3 is 14 residues. CDR1 LNHDA and CDR2 SQIVND come from the germline V gene (reference sequence).

The chain joins TRBV7-9 to TRBJ2-7; 7 bases line up with TRBD1. V was clipped by 6 bases and J by 7 bases; unmatched bases: 12. The CDR3 contains 14 residues. Germline assignment: CDR1 SEHNR and CDR2 FQNEAQ (reference sequence). The CDR3 here is CASREPGQLGEQYF. CDR3 sequence (DNA): TGTGCCAGCAGGGAACCGGGACAGCTCGGGGAGCAGTACTTC.

V is TRBV6-5 and J is TRBJ2-1; 8 nucleotides line up with TRBD2. V lost 2 bases and J lost 4; bases outside the gene matches: 7. The CDR3 totals 16 residues. The germline V gene encodes CDR1 MNHEY and CDR2 SVGAGI. CDR3 loop: CASSYLGLDVYNEQFF. DNA of the CDR3: TGTGCCAGCAGTTACCTGGGACTAGATGTATACAATGAGCAGTTCTTC.

This clone was seen once. The chain combines TRBV21-1 with TRBJ1-4. TRBV21-1 is deemed a pseudogene. This CDR3 is built from 14 residues. The CDR3 coding sequence is TGTGCCAGCAGCCTCAGGGAGGTTAATGAAAAACTGTTTTTT. Translating it yields CASSLREVNEKLFF.

The V and J genes are TRBV7-9 and TRBJ2-5; D remains ambiguous. CDR3 size: 12 residues. CDR1 and CDR2 from the germline V gene are SEHNR and FQNEAQ (reference sequence). Between the trimmed V and J ends, which lost 5 bases and 3 bases, there was a span of 7 bases. The CDR3 bases are TGTGCCAGCAGCCGTCAGGAAGAGACCCAGTACTTC. This sequence encodes CASSRQEETQYF.

This clone was picked up a small number of times. The rearrangement joins TRBV11-3 to TRBJ2-5; 14 bases line up with TRBD2. This CDR3 contains 15 residues. Germline values: CDR1 SGHNT, CDR2 YENEEA. V gave up 5 bases and J gave up 5 bases; unmatched junction bases: 4. The CDR3 loop is CASSPGLAGEETQYF. In DNA form, the CDR3 reads TGTGCCAGCAGCCCGGGACTAGCGGGGGAGGAGACCCAGTACTTC.

This clone was recorded once. This chain links TRBV7-9 with TRBJ2-7, with TRBD2 as a possible D gene (6 bases). This CDR3 contains 14 residues. The V and J ends lost 4 bases and 0 bases respectively, with 10 bases between them. The germline gives CDR1 SEHNR, CDR2 FQNEAQ (reference sequence). The CDR3 DNA sequence: TGTGCCAGCAGCTCCCGGGAGAACTCCTACGAGCAGTACTTC. It codes for CASSSRENSYEQYF.

This clone has a single count. At one boundary the junction diverges from the germline segment, which might be a read error. J is TRBJ1-2 and V is TRBV7-2, with a tentative D call TRBD1 (5 bases). This CDR3 has 11 amino acids. CDR1 is SGHTA and CDR2 is FQGNSA in the germline V gene. CDR3 sequence reads: CASSRSGTPSF. In DNA form, the CDR3 reads TGTGCCAGCAGTAGATCCGGGACTCCCTCTTTC.

Here the CDR3 DNA reads TGTGCCAGCAGCACAGGGCGGGAGCAGTACTTC. This translates into CASSTGREQYF. The chain recombines TRBV7-2 with TRBJ2-7; possibly TRBD1 for D (6 bases). In germline, CDR1 is SGHTA, CDR2 FQGNSA. The CDR3 is 11 residues long. Trimming removed 5 bases from V and 7 bases from J, with 9 bases in between.

The chain carries TRBV11-2 and TRBJ1-1; D is perhaps TRBD1 (6 bases). Trimming stripped 0 bases from V and 0 bases from J, with 11 bases between. The CDR3 has 16 amino acids. CDR1 and CDR2 from the germline V gene are SGHAT and FQNNGV. The CDR3 reads CASSLEGPGVNTEAFF. CDR3 bases: TGTGCCAGCAGCTTAGAGGGGCCAGGGGTGAACACTGAAGCTTTCTTT.

The chain combines TRBV11-2 with TRBJ1-2; D possibly corresponds to TRBD1 (6 bases). The CDR3 spans 15 residues. V lost 1 base and J lost 5, with 14 bases in between. Germline assignment: CDR1 SGHAT and CDR2 FQNNGV. The chain's CDR3 is CASSLGRGGSYGYTF. DNA of the CDR3: TGTGCCAGCAGCTTAGGGAGGGGGGGCTCATATGGCTACACCTTC.

J is TRBJ2-3 and V is TRBV5-6; 11 positions agree with TRBD2. Germline CDR1 is SGHDT and CDR2 is YYEEEE. The V gene end was trimmed by 1 base and the J gene end by 2 bases; junction bases not matched to a gene: 12. The CDR3 covers 19 residues. The CDR3 DNA is TGTGCCAGCAGCTTGAGTGTGGCTAGCGGGGGGACCCCCACAGATACGCAGTATTTT. It translates to CASSLSVASGGTPTDTQYF.

This clone was recorded only once. CDR3 protein: CASSLSMGAVNEQFF. The CDR3 DNA sequence: TGTGCCAGCAGCCTCTCAATGGGGGCTGTCAATGAGCAGTTCTTC. The chain recombines TRBV28 with TRBJ2-1, with a weak D call TRBD1 (6 bases). The CDR3 is 15 residues long. V was trimmed by 6 bases and J by 6 bases, leaving 18 bases between them. Looked up from germline, CDR1 is MDHEN and CDR2 is SYDVKM.